This TCR beta chain derives from a study of CD8 T cells in ankylosing spondylitis. Whole-study findings and limits: There was a TCR beta motif, made of roughly eight highly homologous variants, that appeared characteristic of ankylosing spondylitis blood.

V shed 2 bases and J shed 4 bases, with 8 bases lying between them. From germline, CDR1 is MNHEY and CDR2 SVGEGT. CDR3 length: 13 residues. With molecular barcodes, quantitative 5'-RACE was used to make the TCR beta libraries. TCRdb reanalysed the 5' RACE reads using MiXCR and keeps one entry per CDR3 protein. The sample has around 490,000 distinct CDR3 sequences, roughly 5.3% seen once; the top ten hold roughly 3.5%. In the case of this clonotype: Antigen: not known.

Sequencing input: blood, either unsorted or a sorted T cell fraction (not recorded which). The sequence came from a male donor with ankylosing spondylitis. The rearrangement uses TRBV6-2 or TRBV6-3 and TRBJ1-1; D call uncertain. The CDR3 DNA reads TGTGCCAGCAGTTACGCGGGGAGCACTGAAGCTTTCTTT. Encoded protein: CASSYAGSTEAFF.